These 30 T cell receptor beta chains came from one sample sequenced in a study of response to subunit inactivated influenza vaccine. Each CDR3 protein gets one entry after TCRdb re-called the RT-PCR reads with MiXCR. The sample contains a few hundred thousand distinct CDR3 sequences, 11% to 15% of which appear only once. The sample in question was PBMCs from blood, obtained 11 to 12 days after vaccination. All receptors come from a man aged 50-60 years who received an inactivated influenza vaccine.

The sample holds a few counts of this clonotype. The chain combines TRBV4-3 with TRBJ1-6, with no clear D. Trimming took off 0 bases at V and 7 bases at J, with 10 bases between the two ends. Germline CDR1 and CDR2: LGHNA and YSLEER. The length of the CDR3 is 15 residues. CDR3 DNA sequence: TGCGCCAGCAGCCAAGACTACCGGGAAAATTCACCCCTCCACTTT. Encoded protein: CASSQDYRENSPLHF.

This clonotype was found a few times. V gene TRBV30 combines with J gene TRBJ2-7, with 8 nucleotides matching TRBD1. There are 14 residues in the CDR3. The germline V gene has CDR1 GTSNPN and CDR2 SVGIG (reference sequence). The trim removed 8 bases at V and 10 bases at J, leaving 19 bases unmatched. The CDR3 is CAGNARDRLLEQYF. The CDR3 region has the DNA TGTGCCGGGAACGCCCGGGACAGGCTTCTCGAACAGTACTTC.

The CDR3 loop is CASSPPPGPKFYEQYF. The CDR3 region has the DNA TGTGCCAGCAGCCCCCCACCGGGACCTAAATTCTACGAGCAGTACTTC. The chain uses TRBV14 and TRBJ2-7; TRBD1 or TRBD2 may be the D gene (5 bases each). V gave up 4 bases and J gave up 3 bases, with 19 bases separating them. CDR1 SGHDN and CDR2 FVKESK come from the germline V gene. This CDR3 contains 16 residues.

This clonotype was picked up a small number of times. The rearrangement links TRBV12-3 or TRBV12-4 to TRBJ2-5, with 11 bases matching TRBD2. Losses at the gene ends were 6 bases for V and 5 bases for J; bases not matched to a gene: 8. The CDR3 extends over 15 amino acids. The CDR3 region has the DNA TGTGCCAGCAGCCGTACTAGCGGGAGAAAGGAGACCCAGTACTTC. Amino acid sequence: CASSRTSGRKETQYF.

This clonotype was seen only a few times. The chain has TRBV5-1 and TRBJ1-1; D is unresolved. CDR3 length: 16 residues. Germline V gives CDR1 SGHRS, CDR2 YFSETQ. V dropped 4 bases and J dropped 0 bases, with 16 bases sitting between them. The CDR3 nucleotides are TGCGCCAGCAGCCTCGAGACGGCTTCTATGAACACTGAAGCTTTCTTT. It translates to CASSLETASMNTEAFF.

The gene calls are TRBV20-1 and TRBJ2-1; 10 nucleotides match TRBD1. Per germline, CDR1 DFQATT and CDR2 SNEGSKA (reference sequence). The CDR3 runs 14 residues. V shed 5 bases and J 5 bases; nucleotides not matched to a gene: 6. The CDR3 DNA follows: TGCAGTGCTCAGGGACAGGGGTCAAACAATGAGCAGTTCTTC. Residues: CSAQGQGSNNEQFF.

The chain is built from TRBV12-3 or TRBV12-4 and TRBJ2-1; a weak D match, TRBD2 (6 bases). The CDR3 is made up of 14 amino acids. The V end lost 2 bases, the J end lost 5 bases, and 10 bases lay between the germline ends. The CDR3 DNA reads as TGTGCCAGCAGTTTAATCTTAGCGGACAATGAGCAGTTCTTC. Its protein is CASSLILADNEQFF.

This clonotype was counted many times. In nucleotides, the CDR3 is TGTGCCAGCAGTTCTCGGAGTAACAATCAGCCCCAGCATTTT. Amino acid sequence: CASSSRSNNQPQHF. The chain is built from TRBV6-5 and TRBJ1-5, with D unresolved. Germline-derived CDR1 and CDR2 are MNHEY and SVGAGI. V lost 4 bases and J 3 bases, leaving 10 bases between the germline ends. This CDR3 contains 14 residues.

This chain connects TRBV6-2 or TRBV6-3 to TRBJ1-1, with D maybe TRBD1 (6 bases). Trimming cost V 7 bases and J 10 bases, with 25 bases left between them. The CDR3 length is 15 residues. Germline lookup yields CDR1 MNHEY and CDR2 SVGEGT. Here the CDR3 DNA reads TGTGCCAGCAAAGAGGCGGGACAATCACCGTCGGGAGCTTTCTTT. It encodes CASKEAGQSPSGAFF.

In its sample, this clonotype was seen many times. The genes are TRBV20-1 and TRBJ2-3, with unresolved D. This CDR3 spans 10 amino acids. Trimming pared 3 bases from V and 2 bases from J, leaving 0 bases between. Germline V gene data show CDR1 as DFQATT and CDR2 as SNEGSKA (reference sequence). As DNA, the CDR3 is TGCAGTGCTAGCACAGATACGCAGTATTTT. Translated: CSASTDTQYF.

The J gene is TRBJ2-7, the V gene TRBV4-3; possibly TRBD1 for D (6 bases). Germline CDR1 and CDR2: LGHNA and YSLEER. The CDR3 is 15 residues long. Deletions cut 0 bases from V and 3 bases from J, with 12 bases between. DNA for the CDR3: TGCGCCAGCAGCCAAGAGGGTCCAGGGGACTACGAGCAGTACTTC. It specifies CASSQEGPGDYEQYF.

This clonotype was detected many times. The rearrangement joins TRBV10-3 to TRBJ2-5; 9 positions match TRBD2. CDR1 ENHRY and CDR2 SYGVKD come from the germline V gene. There are 11 residues in the CDR3. Losses at the gene ends were 10 bases for V and 5 bases for J; bases not matched to a gene: 2. CDR3 DNA sequence: TGTGCCAGTAGCGGGAGTGAGACCCAGTACTTC. It specifies CASSGSETQYF.

This clonotype was observed many times. In DNA form, the CDR3 reads TGTGCCAGCAGACCGACTAGCGGGGGGGCCTACGAGCAGTACTTC. This sequence encodes CASRPTSGGAYEQYF. The chain employs TRBV12-3 or TRBV12-4 and TRBJ2-7; 14 bases agree with TRBD2. This CDR3 is built from 15 residues. V gave up 6 bases and J gave up 2 bases; unmatched junction bases: 3.

The rearrangement uses TRBV28 and TRBJ2-7; 10 bases agree with TRBD1. Germline V lookup: CDR1 MDHEN, CDR2 SYDVKM. The CDR3 is made up of 16 amino acids. Trimming at V came to 5 bases and at J to 4 bases, leaving 11 bases not matched to a gene. CDR3 protein: CASSRSPGQGQYEQYF. As DNA, the CDR3 is TGTGCCAGCAGTCGGAGTCCGGGACAGGGGCAATACGAGCAGTACTTC.

V usage is TRBV28 and J usage is TRBJ2-1; TRBD1 aligns across 12 bases. Germline CDR1 is MDHEN and CDR2 is SYDVKM. V lost 5 bases, J lost 6 bases, and 5 bases stayed unmatched. This CDR3 has 15 amino acids. As DNA, the CDR3 is TGTGCCAGCAGTATGGGACAGGGGGCCTTCAATGAGCAGTTCTTC. Amino acids: CASSMGQGAFNEQFF.

This chain connects TRBV20-1 to TRBJ1-1; perhaps TRBD1 as D (6 bases). Germline-derived CDR1 and CDR2 are DFQATT and SNEGSKA (reference sequence). The CDR3 consists of 14 residues. Trimming stripped 3 bases from V and 4 bases from J, with 15 bases between. In DNA, the CDR3 is TGCAGTGCTAGGGTACAGGGCTTCAGCACTGAAGCTTTCTTT. Translated: CSARVQGFSTEAFF.

There are a few counts of this clonotype. The DNA of the CDR3 is TGTGCCAGCAGCCCGGACAGGCAAATCCTCCACGAGCAGTACTTC. It translates to CASSPDRQILHEQYF. The gene calls are TRBV3-1 and TRBJ2-7; TRBD1 matches at 7 bases. This CDR3 spans 15 amino acids. Germline CDR1 is LGHDT and CDR2 is YNNKEL (reference sequence). V lost 4 bases, J lost 5 bases, and 11 bases stayed unmatched.

The gene calls are TRBV11-2 and TRBJ1-3; unclear D gene. With 1 base removed from V and 0 bases from J, the gap between germline ends came to 7 bases. Germline V lookup: CDR1 SGHAT, CDR2 FQNNGV. The CDR3 is made up of 15 amino acids. As DNA, the CDR3 is TGTGCCAGCAGCTTAGTGGCACTCTCTGGAAACACCATATATTTT. Residues: CASSLVALSGNTIYF.

The chain carries TRBV20-1 and TRBJ2-2; 11 bases line up with TRBD1. The CDR3 extends over 14 amino acids. Trimming removed 6 bases from V and 7 bases from J; junction bases left unmatched: 7. The germline V gene has CDR1 DFQATT and CDR2 SNEGSKA (reference sequence). The CDR3 reads CSALDRGRIGELFF. In DNA form, the CDR3 reads TGCAGTGCCCTGGACAGGGGGCGCATCGGGGAGCTGTTTTTT.

This clonotype has just a few counts. J is TRBJ1-1 and V is TRBV5-6; possible D gene TRBD1, 5 bases. The CDR3 is made up of 13 amino acids. Germline CDR1 and CDR2: SGHDT and YYEEEE. Trimming stripped 1 base from V and 6 bases from J, with 10 bases between. CDR3 coding DNA: TGTGCCAGCAGCTTGTACCAGGGACCTGAAGCTTTCTTT. It translates to CASSLYQGPEAFF.

CDR3 sequence: CASSTGQGRLNEQFF. The DNA for the CDR3 is TGTGCCAGCAGTACGGGACAGGGGCGTTTGAATGAGCAGTTCTTC. The V call is TRBV6-1, the J call TRBJ2-1, with 10 bases matching TRBD1. The CDR3 sequence is 15 residues long. Looked up from germline, CDR1 is MNHNS and CDR2 is SASEGT. With 5 bases clipped from V and 7 bases from J, the junction kept 8 bases outside the gene matches.

This clonotype was observed many times. J is TRBJ1-5 and V is TRBV10-3, with 7 bases fitting TRBD1. The CDR3 runs 14 residues. CDR1 ENHRY and CDR2 SYGVKD come from the germline V gene. The ends lost 2 bases at V and 5 bases at J; junction bases unmatched: 3. In DNA form, the CDR3 reads TGTGCCATCAGTGAGGGACAGGAATATCAGCCCCAGCATTTT. It codes for CAISEGQEYQPQHF.

There are a few counts of this clonotype. V usage is TRBV7-2 and J usage is TRBJ1-1; the D gene is possibly TRBD1 (6 bases). V was cut by 6 bases and J by 7 bases, with 27 bases left in between. Looked up from germline, CDR1 is SGHTA and CDR2 is FQGNSA. The CDR3 runs to 17 residues. CDR3 in DNA: TGTGCCAGCAGGCTAGGGGGGGGACGGTGGGCTTTGGGTGAAGCTTTCTTT. Its protein is CASRLGGGRWALGEAFF.

The sample holds many counts of this clonotype. This chain joins TRBV12-3 or TRBV12-4 and TRBJ1-2; no firm D call. V lost 6 bases and J lost 7, with 15 bases in between. CDR3 length: 13 residues. Here the CDR3 reads CASSRSNFGGYTF. The CDR3 DNA reads as TGTGCCAGCAGCCGGAGTAATTTTGGTGGCTACACCTTC.

In its sample, this clonotype was seen many times. The chain uses TRBV5-1 and TRBJ2-1, with TRBD2 identical over 7 bases. The germline gives CDR1 SGHRS, CDR2 YFSETQ. Trimming removed 5 bases from V and 5 bases from J; junction bases left unmatched: 4. The CDR3 length is 13 residues. CDR3 coding DNA: TGCGCCAGCAGAGCGGGACTCAACAATGAGCAGTTCTTC. Translating gives CASRAGLNNEQFF.

The V call is TRBV20-1, the J call TRBJ2-1, with 7 bases fitting TRBD1. This CDR3 has 15 residues. The V segment lost 5 bases and the J segment 0 bases; nucleotides outside the gene matches: 7. CDR1 DFQATT and CDR2 SNEGSKA come from the germline V gene (reference sequence). The CDR3: CSAAGTDSSYNEQFF. The DNA for the CDR3 is TGCAGTGCTGCCGGGACAGATAGCTCCTACAATGAGCAGTTCTTC.

The rearrangement uses TRBV12-3 or TRBV12-4 and TRBJ2-3, with D possibly matching TRBD2 (6 bases). Trimming took 5 bases from V and 2 from J, leaving 14 bases between them. CDR3 length: 15 amino acids. The CDR3 DNA is TGTGCCAGCAGTCCTACTAGCATGGACACAGATACGCAGTATTTT. The encoded protein is CASSPTSMDTDTQYF.

The chain carries TRBV10-1 and TRBJ2-5; either TRBD1 or TRBD2 may fit D (6 bases each). V lost 0 bases and J lost 5, with 19 bases in between. In germline, CDR1 is WNHNN, CDR2 SYGVQD (reference sequence). CDR3 length equals 17 residues. The CDR3 DNA is TGCGCCAGCAGTGAGTCGAGAGGACAGCCCGGAGGGGAGACCCAGTACTTC. It specifies CASSESRGQPGGETQYF.

As DNA, the CDR3 is TGTGCCAGCAGCTTAGCATTAGCGGGGGGGCTTAGCACAGATACGCAGTATTTT. It is translated as CASSLALAGGLSTDTQYF. The V call is TRBV7-2, the J call TRBJ2-3; TRBD2 matches at 11 bases. CDR3 length: 18 residues. With V trimmed by 0 bases and J by 0 bases, 5 bases remained unmatched. CDR1 is SGHTA, CDR2 FQGNSA, per germline.

This clonotype has just a few counts. V and J are TRBV28 and TRBJ2-1; 7 bases agree with TRBD2. J lost 8 bases, V lost 7 bases, and 8 bases had no gene match. Germline V gene sequence: CDR1 MDHEN, CDR2 SYDVKM. The CDR3 has 13 amino acids. The CDR3, as DNA: TGTGCCAGCACTAGCGGACCTACGGATGAGCAGTTCTTC. Protein sequence: CASTSGPTDEQFF.